Below, one T cell receptor (beta chain) is given with its context. Within the sample, other DNA sequences also encode this same CDR3. Assay used: immunoSEQ multiplex PCR; TCRdb lists only in-frame clones, some missing. The sample lists 2 million to 3 million clones, around 90% occurring once. The source of the sample is a study of shared clonotypes between healthy human individuals. Division of CD4+ cells produced a CD45RA+ naive subset and a CD45RA-negative memory subset. The CDR3 runs 13 residues. The germline V and J ends were trimmed by 0 bases and 3 bases, with 6 bases remaining between them. From germline, CDR1 is ENHRY and CDR2 SYGVKD.

The J gene is TRBJ2-7, the V gene TRBV10-3; D call uncertain. The sequenced sample consisted of naive CD4+ T cells sorted from blood. Subset: CD45RA+ positively selected. The TCR originated in a man between 18 and 35 years old in good health. The CDR3 region has the DNA TGTGCCATCAGTGAGTCTCCCGGCTACGAGCAGTACTTC. Protein: CAISESPGYEQYF.